Below are 19 T cell receptor beta chains sequenced from a single sample in a study of PD-1 blockade in classical Hodgkin lymphoma. Sequencing used immunoSEQ multiplex PCR; TCRdb keeps in-frame clones, though not all of them. The repertoire holds approximately 35,000 clones, 90% to 95% seen once, with about 2.3% in the top ten. Described time point: newly diagnosed, previously untreated cHL patient sample. Sequencing was done on a sample of peripheral blood mononuclear cells (PBMCs). The receptors shown here come from a human donor with classical Hodgkin lymphoma.

V usage is TRBV10-3 and J usage is TRBJ1-2, with 12 bases matching TRBD1. Germline CDR1 and CDR2: ENHRY and SYGVKD. This CDR3 is built from 16 residues. V was pared by 6 bases and J by 4 bases, with 9 bases of the junction left unmatched. CDR3 in amino acids: CAIRPGQGASGYGYTF. The CDR3 nucleotides are TGTGCCATCAGGCCGGGACAGGGGGCGAGCGGCTATGGCTACACCTTC.

The chain combines TRBV19 with TRBJ1-3; weak D call: TRBD1 (6 bases). This CDR3 is built from 15 residues. Between the trimmed V and J ends, which lost 1 base and 2 bases, there was a span of 9 bases. Germline V gene data show CDR1 as LNHDA and CDR2 as SQIVND (reference sequence). CDR3 coding DNA: TGTGCCAGTAGTATAGGAGGGGGGCCTGGAAACACCATATATTTT. Residues: CASSIGGGPGNTIYF. Full variable domain (missing parts from reference TRBV19 and TRBJ1-3): DGGITQSPKYLFRKEGQNVTLSCEQNLNHDAMYWYRQDPGQGLRLIYYSQIVNDFQKGDIAEGYSVSREKKESFPLTVTSAQKNPTAFYLCASSIGGGPGNTIYFGEGSWLTVV.

V gene TRBV30 combines with J gene TRBJ2-5; a weak D match, TRBD2 (6 bases). This CDR3 has 17 amino acids. Deletions cut 1 base from V and 5 bases from J, with 23 bases between. Germline values: CDR1 GTSNPN, CDR2 SVGIG (reference sequence). CDR3 sequence reads: CAWSDGASDFVMETQYF. CDR3 coding DNA: TGTGCCTGGAGTGATGGGGCTAGCGACTTCGTAATGGAGACCCAGTACTTC.

The J gene is TRBJ2-1, the V gene TRBV7-2; D uncertain. This CDR3 is built from 16 residues. The V end was cut by 1 base, the J end by 10 bases, with 20 bases between. The germline CDR1 and CDR2 sequences are SGHTA and FQGNSA. CDR3 bases: TGTGCCAGCAGCTTAGTGGTCCTCGACTCTAATATCGAGCAGTTCTTC. Translated, it gives CASSLVVLDSNIEQFF.

V is TRBV6-1 and J is TRBJ2-7, with TRBD2 identical over 8 bases. The CDR3 runs to 14 residues. V lost 7 bases to trimming and J lost 4 bases; unmatched junction nucleotides: 9. Germline CDR1 is MNHNS and CDR2 is SASEGT. The CDR3 reads CASTQGLGVYEQYF. In DNA form, the CDR3 reads TGTGCCAGCACCCAGGGACTAGGGGTGTACGAGCAGTACTTC.

V and J are TRBV27 and TRBJ2-5, with D perhaps assigned TRBD1 or TRBD2 (5 bases each). CDR3 size: 14 residues. The V gene lost 5 bases and the J gene lost 4 bases, with 14 bases spanning the gap. The germline CDR1 and CDR2 sequences are MNHEY and SMNVEV (reference sequence). CDR3 protein: CASSRGGEGETQYF. The CDR3 coding sequence is TGTGCCAGCAGTCGTGGGGGAGAAGGAGAGACCCAGTACTTC.

V usage is TRBV4-2 and J usage is TRBJ2-1; D is tentatively TRBD1 or TRBD2 (5 bases each). The V end was cut by 0 bases, the J end by 3 bases, with 21 bases between. The CDR3 sequence is 19 residues long. Per germline, CDR1 LGHNA and CDR2 YNFKEQ. CDR3 sequence: CASSQESRAGLWIYNEQFF. The DNA for the CDR3 is TGTGCCAGCAGCCAAGAGTCCAGGGCCGGACTTTGGATCTACAATGAGCAGTTCTTC.

The V and J genes are TRBV9 and TRBJ2-3; D unclear. Trimming took 4 bases from V and 0 from J, leaving 15 bases between them. This CDR3 comprises 16 residues. Germline CDR1 SGDLS, CDR2 YYNGEE. DNA of the CDR3: TGTGCCAGCAGCCTCCAGCCAGCCCCTAGCACAGATACGCAGTATTTT. Translating it yields CASSLQPAPSTDTQYF.

This clone came up a few times. This chain connects TRBV5-1 to TRBJ1-4; 8 nucleotides agree with TRBD1. Germline CDR1 is SGHRS and CDR2 is YFSETQ. V shed 5 bases and J 6 bases; nucleotides not matched to a gene: 18. The CDR3 consists of 18 residues. The CDR3 protein is CASRNQPGGIVMDEKLFF. CDR3 DNA sequence: TGCGCCAGCAGGAACCAGCCAGGGGGCATAGTGATGGATGAAAAACTGTTTTTT.

The chain joins TRBV5-1 to TRBJ2-1, with D tentatively TRBD1 or TRBD2 (6 bases each). Trimming removed 4 bases at V and 0 bases at J, with 17 bases between. This CDR3 contains 17 residues. Germline-derived CDR1 and CDR2 are SGHRS and YFSETQ. This chain's CDR3 is CASSNLQGLSSYNEQFF. As DNA, the CDR3 is TGCGCCAGCAGCAACCTACAGGGACTGAGCTCCTACAATGAGCAGTTCTTC.

A single count supports this clone. V gene TRBV6-6 combines with J gene TRBJ1-1; tentatively, D is TRBD1 (6 bases). The CDR3 runs 13 residues. Trimming pared 10 bases from V and 5 bases from J, leaving 17 bases between. Germline lookup yields CDR1 MNHNY and CDR2 SVGAGI (reference sequence). CDR3: CATHQGITTEAFF. The CDR3 DNA is TGTGCCACCCACCAGGGGATAACAACTGAAGCTTTCTTT.

V gene TRBV19 combines with J gene TRBJ2-1, with 10 nucleotides matching TRBD2. After removal of 2 bases from V and 15 bases from J, the junction contained 13 bases not matched to a gene. The V gene's germline CDR1 is LNHDA and CDR2 SQIVND (reference sequence). The length of the CDR3 is 15 residues. The CDR3: CASSIYLAGAHKPFF. CDR3 nucleotide sequence: TGTGCCAGTAGTATATATCTAGCGGGGGCCCATAAGCCGTTCTTC.

The chain is built from TRBV27 and TRBJ2-7; 7 bases map to TRBD1. In germline, CDR1 is MNHEY, CDR2 SMNVEV (reference sequence). V was pared by 5 bases and J by 3 bases, with 7 bases of the junction left unmatched. The CDR3 has 14 amino acids. The CDR3 protein is CASSARTGDYEQYF. In nucleotides, the CDR3 is TGTGCCAGCAGTGCCAGGACAGGAGACTACGAGCAGTACTTC.

The V gene is TRBV11-2, the J gene TRBJ2-1; TRBD1 agrees at 7 bases. This CDR3 has 16 amino acids. After removal of 2 bases from V and 2 bases from J, the junction contained 6 bases not matched to a gene. The germline V gene has CDR1 SGHAT and CDR2 FQNNGV. CDR3 amino acids: CASSLSRGIAYNEQFF. CDR3 bases: TGTGCCAGCAGCTTATCCAGGGGGATCGCCTACAATGAGCAGTTCTTC.

This clone has just one count. The chain has TRBV19 and TRBJ1-2; 10 nucleotides match TRBD1. The germline V gene encodes CDR1 LNHDA and CDR2 SQIVND (reference sequence). J gave up 5 bases and V 10 bases, and 10 bases lay outside the gene matches. This CDR3 region has 14 residues. The CDR3 sequence: CANQTGTGEYGYTF. The CDR3 region has the DNA TGTGCCAACCAGACCGGGACAGGGGAGTATGGCTACACCTTC.

The chain recombines TRBV21-1 with TRBJ2-1; the D call in the table, TRBD2, was not verified against the DNA. TRBV21-1 is a listed pseudogene. This CDR3 is 17 amino acids long. In nucleotides, the CDR3 is TGTGCCAGCAGCCCCGGGCGGGAAATCATACCCCCCAATGAGCAGTTCTTC. Translating gives CASSPGREIIPPNEQFF.

The genes are TRBV5-1 and TRBJ2-3, with D perhaps being TRBD1 or TRBD2 (6 bases each). The germline V gene encodes CDR1 SGHRS and CDR2 YFSETQ. Between the trimmed V and J ends, which lost 0 bases and 1 base, there was a span of 12 bases. The CDR3 totals 16 residues. This CDR3 is CASSLEGGDGTDTQYF. The CDR3 DNA is TGCGCCAGCAGCTTGGAGGGGGGAGATGGCACAGATACGCAGTATTTT.

The chain carries TRBV2 and TRBJ2-1; TRBD2 matches at 8 bases. V lost 6 bases, J lost 8 bases, and 9 bases stayed unmatched. The germline V gene has CDR1 SNHLY and CDR2 FYNNEI. CDR3 length: 14 residues. The CDR3 DNA reads TGTGCCAGCAGAAGGCGGGAGGACCGGGATGAGCAGTTCTTC. It is translated as CASRRREDRDEQFF.

This chain uses TRBV19 with TRBJ2-3; possibly TRBD1 or TRBD2 for D (5 bases each). This CDR3 spans 16 amino acids. Trimming removed 5 bases from V and 4 bases from J, with 19 bases in between. CDR1 and CDR2 from the germline V gene are LNHDA and SQIVND (reference sequence). Here the CDR3 DNA reads TGTGCCAGTAGTTCCCTCCAGGGACGCGCCCCAGATACGCAGTATTTT. It yields the protein CASSSLQGRAPDTQYF.